The 3 T cell receptor beta chains below were found in one sample sequenced in a study of human T cells and chemical hapten exposure. As to time point: patch test 2, 6 weeks after DPC sensitization. Treatment: therapeutic diphenylcyclopropenone sensitization with weekly scalp DPC. TCRdb processed the RACE reads anew with MiXCR; each CDR3 protein has one entry. This table holds over 100,000 distinct CDR3 sequences, 9.2% found once. Source: whole blood, taken in connection with sensitization to the hapten diphenylcyclopropenone (DPC). All receptors come from a woman between 35 and 50 years old with alopecia areata. Some clones in this sample may be carry-over from other donors' samples.

This clonotype was counted at least ten times. In nucleotides, the CDR3 is TGTGCCAGCAGTTACTCGGCAGGGCAGGTCTACGAGCAGTACTTC. It specifies CASSYSAGQVYEQYF. The V and J genes are TRBV6-6 and TRBJ2-7; D is possibly TRBD1 (5 bases). The length of the CDR3 is 15 residues. Looked up from germline, CDR1 is MNHNY and CDR2 is SVGAGI (reference sequence). Trimming pared 0 bases from V and 3 bases from J, leaving 12 bases between.

This clonotype was recorded a few times. V gene TRBV20-1 combines with J gene TRBJ2-1; 15 bases are a match to TRBD2. Germline values: CDR1 DFQATT, CDR2 SNEGSKA (reference sequence). The V and J ends lost 3 bases and 5 bases, in that order; junction bases with no gene match: 8. The CDR3 covers 17 residues. The CDR3 DNA follows: TGCAGTGCTAGTGGACTAGCGGGGGGGCCGGGAGACAATGAGCAGTTCTTC. Its translation: CSASGLAGGPGDNEQFF.

This clonotype occurred many times. The chain employs TRBV9 and TRBJ2-3, with D possibly matching TRBD1 (5 bases). Between the trimmed V and J ends, which lost 0 bases and 4 bases, there was a span of 15 bases. This CDR3 region has 16 residues. Germline V gene sequence: CDR1 SGDLS, CDR2 YYNGEE. CDR3 sequence: CASSVGGRDLPDTQYF. DNA for the CDR3: TGTGCCAGCAGCGTAGGGGGCAGGGATTTGCCAGATACGCAGTATTTT.